These T cell receptor beta chains were read from a single sample in a study of somatic mutations in cytotoxic T cells in rheumatoid arthritis. Some clones are missing from TCRdb's copy, which holds only in-frame ones; the method was immunoSEQ multiplex PCR. The sample contains more than 6,500 clones, 70% of which appear only once. The sequenced sample was CD8+ T cells sorted from blood. The receptors stem from a man between 40 and 49 years old in good health. CDR3s include the opening cysteine and the closing phenylalanine or tryptophan. Each record gives: D gene, V gene, J gene, clone size, CDR3 DNA, CDR3 protein. The D gene is left open where the match is weak. Not every row has a clone size; where given, it reads once, few, many or a size class.

D: NA
V: TRBV23-1
J: TRBJ2-1
size: NA
DNA: TGCGCCAGCAGTCAATCGAGGGGACGGGGCAATGAGCAGTTCTTC
CDR3: CASSQSRGRGNEQFF

D: NA
V: TRBV6-1
J: TRBJ2-1
size: NA
DNA: TGTGCCAGCAAGGACAGTAGCTCCTACAATGAGCAGTTCTTC
CDR3: CASKDSSSYNEQFF

D: TRBD2
V: TRBV6-4
J: TRBJ2-2
size: NA
DNA: TGTGCCAGCAGTAGCGGGAGTGTGTCCGGGGAGCTGTTTTTT
CDR3: CASSSGSVSGELFF

D: NA
V: TRBV6-4
J: TRBJ2-3
size: few
DNA: TGTGCCAGCAGGGGCGGGAAGGACACAGATACGCAGTATTTT
CDR3: CASRGGKDTDTQYF

D: NA
V: TRBV5-6
J: TRBJ2-3
size: NA
DNA: TGTGCCAGCAGCTTGGGCTGGGATATTACTAGCACAGATACGCAGTATTTT
CDR3: CASSLGWDITSTDTQYF

D: NA
V: TRBV19
J: TRBJ1-1
size: few
DNA: TGTGCCAGTCAAGGAGGGGACACTGAAGCTTTCTTT
CDR3: CASQGGDTEAFF

D: NA
V: TRBV28
J: TRBJ1-4
size: NA
DNA: TGTGCCAGCAGGGCCGAGGACATTTGGAGTGAAAAACTGTTTTTT
CDR3: CASRAEDIWSEKLFF

D: TRBD1
V: TRBV9
J: TRBJ1-2
size: few
DNA: TGTGCCAGCAGCGTTCCCCTGACAGGGGAGTTCTATGGCTACACCTTC
CDR3: CASSVPLTGEFYGYTF

D: NA
V: TRBV28
J: TRBJ2-2
size: NA
DNA: TGTGCCAGCAAGACACAGGTCTCCGGGGAGCTGTTTTTT
CDR3: CASKTQVSGELFF

D: NA
V: TRBV9
J: TRBJ2-7
size: NA
DNA: TGTGCCAGCAGCGTAGATACAGCTCACGAGCAGTACTTC
CDR3: CASSVDTAHEQYF

D: NA
V: TRBV5-6
J: TRBJ2-2
size: NA
DNA: TGTGCCAGCAGCCACCTTCTCGCGGAGGTCGCCGGGGAGCTGTTTTTT
CDR3: CASSHLLAEVAGELFF

D: NA
V: TRBV27
J: TRBJ2-1
size: NA
DNA: TGTGCCAGCAGTACCTTCTCCTACAATGAGCAGTTCTTC
CDR3: CASSTFSYNEQFF

D: TRBD2
V: TRBV7-9
J: TRBJ2-3
size: NA
DNA: TGTGCCAGCAGCTTAAACAGCGGGGGCACCACAGATACGCAGTATTTT
CDR3: CASSLNSGGTTDTQYF

D: TRBD1
V: TRBV9
J: TRBJ2-1
size: NA
DNA: TGTGCCAGCAGCGTAGGGACAGGGGGTTTTAATGAGCAGTTCTTC
CDR3: CASSVGTGGFNEQFF

D: TRBD2
V: TRBV6-4
J: TRBJ2-1
size: NA
DNA: TGTGCCAGCAGTCCCTCGCGGGGGGAAAGCGATGAGCAGTTCTTC
CDR3: CASSPSRGESDEQFF

D: NA
V: TRBV4-2
J: TRBJ2-6
size: once
DNA: TGTGCCAGCAGCCAGGATCCCTCTGGGGCCAACGTCCTGACTTTC
CDR3: CASSQDPSGANVLTF

D: NA
V: TRBV7-9
J: TRBJ1-1
size: NA
DNA: TGTGCCAGCAGCTTTAGCTTTCTCGGTTTGGGCACTGAAGCTTTCTTT
CDR3: CASSFSFLGLGTEAFF

D: TRBD1
V: TRBV28
J: TRBJ2-1
size: NA
DNA: TGTGCCAGCAGTTTATACAGGGGAGATTCCAATGAGCAGTTCTTC
CDR3: CASSLYRGDSNEQFF

D: TRBD2
V: TRBV7-6
J: TRBJ2-3
size: NA
DNA: TGTGCCAGCAGCTTGGCGGGGGGCAGTTCAGATACGCAGTATTTT
CDR3: CASSLAGGSSDTQYF

D: NA
V: TRBV5-5
J: TRBJ2-4
size: NA
DNA: TGTGCCAGCGAAACGCTAGGGGTCGAGAACATTCAGTACTTC
CDR3: CASETLGVENIQYF

D: NA
V: TRBV4-1
J: TRBJ2-2
size: NA
DNA: TGCGCCAGCAGCCAAGACCCGGGGTACACCGGGGAGCTGTTTTTT
CDR3: CASSQDPGYTGELFF

D: NA
V: TRBV27
J: TRBJ1-1
size: NA
DNA: TGTGCCAGCAGTCCCCACCGGGACCTCAACACTGAAGCTTTCTTT
CDR3: CASSPHRDLNTEAFF

D: NA
V: TRBV19
J: TRBJ1-2
size: NA
DNA: TGTGCCAGTAGTACTGGGGACACGAGAATCTATGGCTACACCTTC
CDR3: CASSTGDTRIYGYTF

D: NA
V: TRBV7-9
J: TRBJ1-1
size: NA
DNA: TGTGCCAGCAGCCCGGCCGGGGAAGAAGAAGCTTTCTTT
CDR3: CASSPAGEEEAFF

D: TRBD2
V: TRBV18
J: TRBJ2-1
size: few
DNA: TGTGCCAGCTCACCTAAACATGGGGCGGGAGCCATCTATGAGCAGTTCTTC
CDR3: CASSPKHGAGAIYEQFF

D: TRBD2
V: TRBV2
J: TRBJ2-5
size: NA
DNA: TGTGCCAGCAGTGAGGCACTAGCGGGTTACCAAGAGACCCAGTACTTC
CDR3: CASSEALAGYQETQYF

D: NA
V: TRBV6-7
J: TRBJ2-4
size: NA
DNA: TGTGCCAGCATTTGGGTAGCCAAAAACATTCAGTACTTC
CDR3: CASIWVAKNIQYF

D: NA
V: TRBV6-1
J: TRBJ1-6
size: few
DNA: TGTGCCAGCAGTGAATACGGGGATTCACCCCTCCACTTT
CDR3: CASSEYGDSPLHF

D: NA
V: TRBV6-1
J: TRBJ2-3
size: NA
DNA: TGTGCCAGCAGTGTGGGCAGGGCAGATACGCAGTATTTT
CDR3: CASSVGRADTQYF

D: NA
V: TRBV2
J: TRBJ1-5
size: few
DNA: TGTGCCAGCAGCGCCCGGCGGGGCAATCAGCCCCAGCATTTT
CDR3: CASSARRGNQPQHF

D: NA
V: TRBV6-5
J: TRBJ1-1
size: NA
DNA: TGTGCCAGCAGTTATAGCACAGTGAATACTGAAGCTTTCTTT
CDR3: CASSYSTVNTEAFF

D: TRBD1
V: TRBV4-1
J: TRBJ2-5
size: once
DNA: TGCGCCAGCCGGAGGACAGGACAAGAGACCCAGTACTTC
CDR3: CASRRTGQETQYF

D: NA
V: TRBV28
J: TRBJ2-3
size: NA
DNA: TGTGCCAGCAGTCTTAACCCGGACGGAGATACGCAGTATTTT
CDR3: CASSLNPDGDTQYF

D: TRBD1
V: TRBV9
J: TRBJ2-7
size: few
DNA: TGTGCCAGCAGTTCCGGACAGGGTGTAACCTACGAGCAGTACTTC
CDR3: CASSSGQGVTYEQYF

D: TRBD2
V: TRBV28
J: TRBJ2-7
size: NA
DNA: TGTGCCAGCAGTCCGTCCGGGACTAGCACCCTCTACGAGCAGTACTTC
CDR3: CASSPSGTSTLYEQYF

D: NA
V: TRBV4-1
J: TRBJ1-2
size: NA
DNA: TGCGCCAGCAGCCCCTTTCACGTGGTTAACTATGGCTACACCTTC
CDR3: CASSPFHVVNYGYTF

D: TRBD2
V: TRBV4-2
J: TRBJ2-1
size: NA
DNA: TGTGCCAGCAGCCAAGATAGCGGGGGGTTATACAATGAGCAGTTCTTC
CDR3: CASSQDSGGLYNEQFF